This T cell receptor beta chain was sequenced during a study of graft-versus-host responses after intestinal transplantation. Germline V gives CDR1 MDHEN, CDR2 SYDVKM. J lost 0 bases, V lost 7 bases, and 9 bases had no gene match. This CDR3 spans 16 amino acids. The assay was immunoSEQ multiplex PCR, and TCRdb's table has in-frame clones only and misses some. In the table there are 85,000 to 130,000 clones, about 88% of which are singletons. On this clone: Its antigen is still unknown.

The receptor was derived from a human donor who received an intestinal transplant. The chain combines TRBV28 with TRBJ1-2; 9 nucleotides match TRBD1. The sample consisted of unstimulated CD4+ T cells sorted from spleen or lymph node cells, taken before intestinal transplant. CDR3 nucleotides: TGTGCCAGCACCACCGGGACAGGGATATCTAACTATGGCTACACCTTC. Protein sequence: CASTTGTGISNYGYTF.